This is a list of T cell receptor beta chains from one sample in a study of CD8+CD57+ T cells in acquired aplastic anemia. TCRdb recomputed calls from the reads with MiXCR, one row per CDR3 protein. The data hold hundreds of thousands of distinct CDR3 sequences, with under 40% observed a single time. The material sequenced was sorted CD4+, CD8+, or CD8+CD57+ T cells (not recorded which) from PBMCs. The source is a human donor with aplastic anemia. CDR3s include the opening cysteine and the closing phenylalanine or tryptophan. The D gene is left open where the match is weak. Not all rows give a size; the values are once, few, many and, for expanded clones, a class.

TRBV10-2,TRBJ2-3,NA,TRBD2,TGCGCCAGCAGCCTCCTCGGACTAGCGGGGGGGCCTCGTAGAGATACGCAGTATTTT,CASSLLGLAGGPRRDTQYF
TRBV7-8,TRBJ2-7,many,NA,TGTGCCAGCTCCCTGCCGGGACTGCCTTACGAGCAGTACTTC,CASSLPGLPYEQYF
TRBV2,TRBJ1-2,NA,TRBD1,TGTGTCAGCCAAATAACAGGGGGCGATAACTATGGCTACACCTTC,CVSQITGGDNYGYTF
TRBV2,TRBJ1-6,NA,NA,TGTGCCAGCAGTGAGGATGGGGGCAGTTCACCCCTCCACTTT,CASSEDGGSSPLHF
TRBV19,TRBJ2-2,NA,TRBD2,TGTGCCAGTGCACTAGCGGGGGGCCGTACCGGGGAGCTGTTTTTT,CASALAGGRTGELFF
TRBV24-1,TRBJ1-2,many,NA,TGTGCCACCAGTGACCCTCGGACGGAGGGTATTAGGGGCTACACCTTC,CATSDPRTEGIRGYTF
TRBV4-1,TRBJ1-4,NA,NA,TGCGCCAGCAGACTAGGGGAAGGGTATGAAAAACTGTTTTTT,CASRLGEGYEKLFF
TRBV7-6,TRBJ2-7,many,NA,TGTGCCAGCAGCTTGGGTACAGGGAGGTACGAGCAGTACTTC,CASSLGTGRYEQYF
TRBV9,TRBJ2-2,few,NA,TGTGCCAGCAGCGTAGCTACGCAGGGCACCGGGGAGCTGTTTTTT,CASSVATQGTGELFF
TRBV11-2,TRBJ1-1,few,TRBD1,TGTGCCAGCAGCTCGGGACAGCCGAAGTATCTTGAAGCTTTCTTT,CASSSGQPKYLEAFF
TRBV5-1,TRBJ1-2,NA,TRBD1,TGCGCCAGCAGGACCGGGACAGGGGCCAACTATGGCTACACCTTC,CASRTGTGANYGYTF
TRBV5-1,TRBJ2-4,NA,NA,TGCGCCAGCAGCCAGGGAGAACTGAACATTCAGTACTTC,CASSQGELNIQYF